The 16 T cell receptor beta chains given below trace back to one sample, sequenced in a study of blood T cells in healthy people across ages. A sample-barcoded 5' primer and a J-beta primer mix were used in a second PCR of roughly 7 to 12 cycles. MiXCR, run by TCRdb on the 5' RACE reads, gives a single entry per CDR3 protein. The sample includes about 940,000 distinct CDR3 sequences, roughly 48% of them seen just once. The sequenced sample consisted of blood. Receptors originate from a man under 40 in good health.

This clonotype has just a few counts. The rearrangement links TRBV7-8 to TRBJ2-1; the D gene is possibly TRBD2 (6 bases). V was pared by 3 bases and J by 10 bases, with 16 bases between. In germline, CDR1 is SGHVS, CDR2 FQNEAQ. There are 14 residues in the CDR3. In DNA form, the CDR3 reads TGTGCCAGCAGCTTCCGGGACTTAACCAGGGAGCAGTTCTTC. This codes for CASSFRDLTREQFF.

This rearrangement joins TRBV20-1 to TRBJ2-5; 9 nucleotides align to TRBD2. The trim removed 0 bases at V and 2 bases at J, leaving 10 bases unmatched. Germline CDR1 and CDR2: DFQATT and SNEGSKA (reference sequence). The length of the CDR3 is 17 residues. The CDR3 reads CSARDPFASGVQETQYF. CDR3 DNA sequence: TGCAGTGCTAGAGATCCATTTGCTAGCGGGGTACAAGAGACCCAGTACTTC.

This clonotype turned up a few times. The chain is built from TRBV2 and TRBJ2-4; 10 bases match TRBD1. Judging by the DNA end, TRBJ2-7 fits better; the J call may be wrong. Looked up from germline, CDR1 is SNHLY and CDR2 is FYNNEI. There are 13 residues in the CDR3. The CDR3 sequence: CASSGDRGNEQYF. The CDR3 bases are TGTGCCAGCAGTGGGGACAGGGGTAACGAGCAGTACTTC.

This clonotype has just a few counts. The V and J genes are TRBV2 and TRBJ2-7; the D gene could be TRBD1 or TRBD2 (5 bases each). The germline V and J ends were trimmed by 7 bases and 6 bases, with 19 bases remaining between them. Germline V lookup: CDR1 SNHLY, CDR2 FYNNEI. This CDR3 has 14 residues. The CDR3 loop is CASTPGQGLIEQYF. For the CDR3, the DNA is TGTGCCAGCACCCCGGGGCAGGGCCTGATCGAGCAGTACTTC.

The gene calls are TRBV12-3 or TRBV12-4 and TRBJ2-1; D could derive from TRBD1 or TRBD2 (5 bases each). The CDR3 is 13 amino acids. The ends were cut back, 3 bases at V and 9 bases at J, with 12 bases in the middle. The CDR3 reads CASSFRSDSEQFF. The CDR3 region has the DNA TGTGCCAGCAGTTTTCGTAGCGACAGTGAGCAGTTCTTC.

This clonotype has a handful of counts. The chain carries TRBV7-9 and TRBJ2-5; D remains unclear. Germline CDR1 SEHNR, CDR2 FQNEAQ (reference sequence). The CDR3 consists of 14 residues. The V gene lost 3 bases and the J gene lost 2 bases, with 10 bases spanning the gap. The DNA of the CDR3 is TGTGCCAGCAGCTTCTTTCAAGGGCAAGAGACCCAGTACTTC. Its protein is CASSFFQGQETQYF.

This clonotype was observed at least ten times. The J gene is TRBJ2-1, the V gene TRBV29-1, with D perhaps TRBD1 (5 bases). The CDR3 has 13 residues. CDR1 and CDR2 from the germline V gene are SQVTM and ANQGSEA. Between the trimmed V and J ends, which lost 5 bases and 4 bases, there was a span of 12 bases. The CDR3 coding sequence is TGCAGCGTTATCCCAAAGGGGTACAATGAGCAGTTCTTC. Translation gives CSVIPKGYNEQFF.

V and J are TRBV20-1 and TRBJ2-4; D remains unclear. The V gene lost 6 bases and the J gene lost 1 base, with 10 bases spanning the gap. The CDR3 totals 13 residues. CDR1 is DFQATT, CDR2 SNEGSKA, per germline (reference sequence). The CDR3 is CSAPGRAKNIQYF. The CDR3 bases are TGCAGTGCCCCTGGAAGGGCCAAAAACATTCAGTACTTC.

This clonotype showed up just a few times. The chain links TRBV27 to TRBJ2-1, with 10 positions matching TRBD2. J gave up 0 bases and V 7 bases, and 15 bases lay outside the gene matches. CDR3 length: 19 residues. CDR1 is MNHEY, CDR2 SMNVEV, per germline (reference sequence). DNA for the CDR3: TGTGCCAGCACTTCACCCCAAGCGGGGGGGACGAGCTCCTACAATGAGCAGTTCTTC. Its protein is CASTSPQAGGTSSYNEQFF.

This rearrangement joins TRBV30 to TRBJ2-7, with 7 bases aligning to TRBD1. Germline values: CDR1 GTSNPN, CDR2 SVGIG (reference sequence). V was pared by 2 bases and J by 2 bases, with 3 bases of the junction left unmatched. CDR3 length: 13 residues. CDR3 coding DNA: TGTGCCTGGAGTACGGGACAGCCCTACGAGCAGTACTTC. Its translation is CAWSTGQPYEQYF.

This rearrangement joins TRBV4-2 to TRBJ1-4, with D perhaps matching TRBD1 (6 bases). The CDR3 extends over 16 amino acids. Germline lookup yields CDR1 LGHNA and CDR2 YNFKEQ. Trimming took 3 bases from V and 7 from J, leaving 18 bases between them. As DNA, the CDR3 is TGTGCCAGCAGCCAGGGGATGACAGGTGTACGTGAAAAACTGTTTTTT. Its translation: CASSQGMTGVREKLFF.

V and J are TRBV11-3 and TRBJ2-3, with 7 bases lining up with TRBD2. Per the germline V gene, CDR1 is SGHNT and CDR2 is YENEEA. The V and J ends lost 6 bases and 0 bases, in that order; junction bases with no gene match: 12. The CDR3 sequence is 17 residues long. Here the CDR3 reads CASRRRDSGSSTDTQYF. The DNA for the CDR3 is TGTGCCAGCAGAAGAAGGGATAGCGGGTCTAGCACAGATACGCAGTATTTT. Variable domain in full (rest from reference TRBV11-3 and TRBJ2-3): EAGVVQSPRYKIIEKKQPVAFWCNPISGHNTLYWYLQNLGQGPELLIRYENEEAVDDSQLPKDRFSAERLKGVDSTLKIQPAELGDSAVYLCASRRRDSGSSTDTQYFGPGTRLTVL.

In this sample, this clonotype turned up many times. One base away lies a much larger clone, so this may be a sequencing read error. The CDR3 reads CASGLATLGETQYF. The CDR3 bases are TGTGCTAGTGGTTTGGCAACTTTAGGGGAGACCCAGTACTTC. V is TRBV12-5 and J is TRBJ2-5; unclear D gene. CDR1 is LGHNT, CDR2 FRNRAP, per germline. V was clipped by 1 base and J by 5 bases, with 11 bases between them. This CDR3 comprises 14 residues. Looking up the rest from reference TRBV12-5 and TRBJ2-5 gives the full variable domain: DARVTQTPRHKVTEMGQEVTMRCQPILGHNTVFWYRQTMMQGLELLAYFRNRAPLDDSGMPKDRFSAEMPDATLATLKIQPSEPRDSAVYFCASGLATLGETQYFGPGTRLLVL.

The V gene is TRBV12-3 or TRBV12-4, the J gene TRBJ2-3, with D maybe TRBD2 (6 bases). The CDR3 has 14 residues. Trimming shortened V by 1 base and J by 5 bases, and 10 bases separated the two germline ends. The CDR3 loop is CASSLVRRGDTQYF. As DNA, the CDR3 is TGTGCCAGCAGTTTAGTGAGGCGGGGAGATACGCAGTATTTT.

V gene TRBV27 combines with J gene TRBJ2-7; 10 bases fit TRBD1. The CDR3 runs to 14 residues. V was pared by 5 bases and J by 5 bases, with 6 bases of the junction left unmatched. Germline CDR1 MNHEY, CDR2 SMNVEV (reference sequence). Here the CDR3 reads CASSTDRGRDEQYF. CDR3 nucleotides: TGTGCCAGCAGTACCGACAGGGGGCGAGACGAGCAGTACTTC.

This clonotype was observed a handful of times. The V call is TRBV9, the J call TRBJ1-5; D remains unclear. CDR1 and CDR2 from the germline V gene are SGDLS and YYNGEE. This CDR3 region has 14 residues. V was shortened by 0 bases and J by 5 bases, with 9 bases between the two germline ends. CDR3 loop: CASSVDTRDQPQHF. The CDR3 DNA reads as TGTGCCAGCAGCGTAGATACGCGAGATCAGCCCCAGCATTTT.